The following is a T cell receptor beta chain sequence with its context. This sample is part of a study of blood T cell repertoires in COVID-19. Using immunoSEQ multiplex PCR, the repertoire was profiled, and TCRdb retains in-frame clones only, with some absent. Counted here are over 300,000 clones, approximately 89% occurring once; the ten biggest clones make up roughly a tenth. Germline trimming cut 4 bases from V and 6 bases from J; bases unmatched to any gene: 14. CDR3 length: 15 residues. Germline CDR1 reads SQVTM; CDR2 reads ANQGSEA. Sequences were obtained from PBMCs or T cells enriched from blood (not recorded which). The receptor was derived from a woman between 40 and 50 years old who had recovered from COVID-19. The chain joins TRBV29-1 to TRBJ2-7, with 8 bases matching TRBD2. The CDR3 region is CSVALLSGAPGEQYF. The CDR3 DNA is TGCAGCGTTGCCCTGCTTAGCGGGGCGCCTGGCGAGCAGTACTTC.